What follows describes a single TCR beta chain. What it recognizes is unknown. This CDR3 comprises 14 residues. Germline CDR1 is DFQATT and CDR2 is SNEGSKA (reference sequence). J lost 1 base, V lost 6 bases, and 7 bases had no gene match. Sequencing of DNA taken from cultured CD4+ T cells relied on the Oncomine TCR Beta short-read assay. A single record per CDR3 protein comes from TCRdb applying MiXCR to the PCR reads. The profile shows more than 9,000 distinct CDR3 sequences, just over 20% of them singletons. This record belongs to a study of vaccination and CD4 T cells after COVID-19. Study-level background: The interval from dose two to post-vaccine sampling had a median of about 66 days, and it ranged from 14 to 241. Researchers treated cells with overlapping spike peptides taken from SARS-CoV-2, HCoV-NL63, HCoV-OC43 and HCoV-229E.

Treatment here: roughly nine-day PBMC culture with coronavirus spike peptide pools or control peptides (ViraFEST assay). ViraFEST sequenced TCRs after peptide-pool expansion of antigen-specific T cells. Study-wide points: Within the convalescent patients, spike mono-reactivity was found in 304 of 307 vaccine-specific clones.

The chain links TRBV20-1 to TRBJ1-2, with 8 bases fitting TRBD1. This sample comprised CD4+ T cells from blood, cultured in vitro, obtained before SARS-CoV-2 vaccination. The sequence was collected from a human donor who received a COVID-19 vaccine. This chain's CDR3 is CSAANRGVNYGYTF. CDR3 DNA: TGCAGTGCGGCCAACAGGGGGGTTAACTATGGCTACACCTTC.